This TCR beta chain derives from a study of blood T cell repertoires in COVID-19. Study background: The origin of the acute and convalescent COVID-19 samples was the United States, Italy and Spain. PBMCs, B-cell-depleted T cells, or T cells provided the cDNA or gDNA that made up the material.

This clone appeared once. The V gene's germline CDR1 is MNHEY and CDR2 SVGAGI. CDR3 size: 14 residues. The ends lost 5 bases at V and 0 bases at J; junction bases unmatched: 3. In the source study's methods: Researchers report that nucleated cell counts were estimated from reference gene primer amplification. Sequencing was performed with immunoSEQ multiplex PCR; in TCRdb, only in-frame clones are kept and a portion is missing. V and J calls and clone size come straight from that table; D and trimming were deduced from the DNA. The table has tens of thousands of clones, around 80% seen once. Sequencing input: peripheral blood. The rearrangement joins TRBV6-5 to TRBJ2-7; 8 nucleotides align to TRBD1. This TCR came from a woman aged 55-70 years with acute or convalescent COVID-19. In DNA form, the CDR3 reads TGTGCCAGCAGTCTGGACAGGGCCTCCTACGAGCAGTACTTC. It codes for CASSLDRASYEQYF.